This T cell receptor beta chain appears in the sequencing data of a study of blood T cell repertoires in COVID-19 (dated by TCRdb to 2018 to 2020). About the study as a whole: The collaborator samples originated in the United States, Italy and Spain and spanned the acute and convalescent phases of COVID-19. A de-identified subject ID, COVID-19 status, age in years and sex were almost always included in the sample metadata. Samples were obtained from the ongoing ImmuneRACE study (first 160 participants) and from some 1,200 subjects provided by 6 global collaborators. A freely available public database, intended as a resource for researchers studying the immune response to SARS-CoV-2, is where the repertoires were released. Where available, HLA class I and class II types were taken from metadata supplied by the sample provider and were not determined by assay-based typing. The material from the prospective study consisted of cDNA or gDNA derived from T cells, B-cell-depleted T cells, or PBMCs. Deeply sampled blood TCRbeta repertoires from subjects exposed to, actively infected with, or recovered from COVID-19 were included in the dataset. Results the study describes overall, beyond this receptor: The amount of clinical and demographic metadata varied by source and participant and was provided uncurated.

Participants in the prospective study were enrolled through a virtual design, were aged about 18 to 90 years, and lived in approximately 25 United States geographic areas. In the prospective study, participants were assigned to cohorts based on the clinical history participants reported in a screening survey and a study questionnaire. Recovered participants in ImmuneRACE Cohort 3 were defined by two consecutive negative NP/OP PCR tests, clearance by a healthcare professional, or resolution of symptoms. In the prospective study, whole blood, serum and a nasopharyngeal or oropharyngeal swab were collected from each participant by mobile phlebotomists. Prospective study participants could optionally give additional blood draws and questionnaires over a roughly 2-month period. Before DNA extraction, blood samples from the prospective study were shipped at room temperature or frozen. As concerns this clone: The antigen it recognizes is unknown. Nothing much larger sits one base from this clone, and base qualities are not available.

V loses 4 bases of germline sequence and J loses 4 bases, and the interval between the two ends is 14 bases. Inclusive of the bounding cysteine and phenylalanine, the CDR3 is 15 residues long. Kept here is only the CDR3 DNA, which spans 45 bases and is read in frame from base 1. CDR1 and CDR2 are read off the germline V gene (reference sequence) as SGHNT and YYREEE. The immunoSEQ Assay, a bias-controlled multiplex PCR, was used to amplify TCRbeta CDR3 regions from genomic DNA. On the authors' methods: Nucleated cell counts per sample were estimated from amplification of reference gene primers within the assay. Sequence reads were collapsed and filtered to measure the absolute abundance of every unique TCRbeta CDR3 rearrangement. For each sample, productive Simpson clonality was calculated as the square root of Simpson's diversity index across productive rearrangements. The immuneACCESS repertoire file appears here via TCRdb, limited to in-frame rearrangements. These files lack a portion of the clones; in checked studies, under half of the deficit traces to unresolved V genes, and the cause of the others is not known. The V and J calls and clone size come from that table; D and trimming were worked out from the DNA. Present in this sample are 110,000 to 150,000 clones, about nine tenths of which were seen just once. The biggest ten clones account for 11% of the sample.

The sequence was obtained from a man in his 60s who had recovered from COVID-19. The V and J segments used are TRBV5-4 and TRBJ1-4, with TRBD1 as a weak D call on 6 bases. Sequencing input: PBMCs or T cells enriched from blood (not recorded which). CDR3 reads: CASSPIGQNNEKLFF. The bases are TGTGCCAGCAGCCCGATCGGACAGAATAATGAAAAACTGTTTTTT.